This TCR beta chain was sequenced for a study of blood T cells in healthy people across ages. V was cut by 6 bases and J by 0 bases, with 9 bases left in between. The CDR3 covers 13 residues. This clonotype was picked up a small number of times. A J-beta primer mix and a sample-barcoded 5' primer were used in a second PCR of roughly 7 to 12 cycles. MiXCR, run by TCRdb on the 5' RACE reads, gives a single entry per CDR3 protein. The sample comprises 780,000 or so distinct CDR3 sequences, roughly 25% of which are singletons, and around 3.6% rests with the top ten. These data were also reused for a study on T cells of mothers and their children.

Sequencing used blood. The TCR sequence derives from a boy between 5 and 17 years old in good health. V gene TRBV12-3 or TRBV12-4 combines with J gene TRBJ2-7; D is ambiguous. The CDR3 coding sequence is TGTGCCAGCAGATCTACAGACTCCTACGAGCAGTACTTC. Translating it yields CASRSTDSYEQYF.